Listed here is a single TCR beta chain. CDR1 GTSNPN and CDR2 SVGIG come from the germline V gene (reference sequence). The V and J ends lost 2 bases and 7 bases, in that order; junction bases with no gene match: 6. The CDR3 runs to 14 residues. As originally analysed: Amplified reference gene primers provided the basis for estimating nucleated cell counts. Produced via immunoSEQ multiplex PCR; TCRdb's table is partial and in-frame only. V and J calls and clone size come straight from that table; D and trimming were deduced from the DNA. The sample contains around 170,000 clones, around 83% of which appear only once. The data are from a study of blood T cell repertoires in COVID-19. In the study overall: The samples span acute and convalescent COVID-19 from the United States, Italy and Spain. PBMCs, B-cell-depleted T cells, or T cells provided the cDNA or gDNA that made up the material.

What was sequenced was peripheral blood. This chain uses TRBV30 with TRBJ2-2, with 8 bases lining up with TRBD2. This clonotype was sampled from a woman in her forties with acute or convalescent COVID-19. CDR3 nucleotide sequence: TGTGCCTGGAGTTCAGCGGGAGTAGTCGGGGAGCTGTTTTTT. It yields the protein CAWSSAGVVGELFF.